This TCR beta chain was documented in a study of CD8 T cells in ankylosing spondylitis. Study results and limitations: Some of these motif variants have turned up before, in reports on reactive arthritis synovial fluid and blood. Clones linked with disease were CD8+ and fairly uncommon in the peripheral blood. Ankylosing spondylitis blood appeared to be characterized by a TCR beta motif of 8 or 9 highly homologous variants.

J gave up 6 bases and V 5 bases, and 10 bases lay outside the gene matches. Germline CDR1 is SEHNR and CDR2 is FQNEAQ (reference sequence). The CDR3 has 14 amino acids. Quantitative 5'-RACE with molecular barcodes was used to make the TCR beta libraries. MiXCR, run by TCRdb on the 5' RACE reads, gives a single entry per CDR3 protein. Of almost 400,000 distinct CDR3 sequences in the sample, 20% to 25% are singletons; the top ten hold about 15%. This clonotype was seen a handful of times. Its target is not known. This sequence was found in a male donor with ankylosing spondylitis. V usage is TRBV7-9 and J usage is TRBJ2-7, with 7 bases aligning to TRBD2. The sequenced material came from blood, either unsorted or a sorted T cell fraction (not recorded which). For the CDR3, the DNA is TGTGCCAGCAGCCTCACTATGGGCGGGGGCGAGCAGTACTTC. Protein product: CASSLTMGGGEQYF.